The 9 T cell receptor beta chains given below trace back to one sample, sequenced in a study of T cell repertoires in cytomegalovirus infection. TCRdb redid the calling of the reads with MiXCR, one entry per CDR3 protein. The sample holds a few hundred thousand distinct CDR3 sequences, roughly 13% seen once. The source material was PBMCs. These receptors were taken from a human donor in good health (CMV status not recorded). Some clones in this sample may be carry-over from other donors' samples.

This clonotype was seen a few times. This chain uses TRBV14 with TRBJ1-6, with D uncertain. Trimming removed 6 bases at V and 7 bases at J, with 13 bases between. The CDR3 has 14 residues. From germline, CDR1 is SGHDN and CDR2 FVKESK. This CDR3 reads CASSYRYGNSPLHF. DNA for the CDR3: TGTGCCAGCAGTTACCGCTATGGGAATTCACCCCTCCACTTT. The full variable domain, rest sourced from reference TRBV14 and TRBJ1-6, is EAGVTQFPSHSVIEKGQTVTLRCDPISGHDNLYWYRRVMGKEIKFLLHFVKESKQDESGMPNNRFLAERTGGTYSTLKVQPAELEDSGVYFCASSYRYGNSPLHFGNGTRLTVT.

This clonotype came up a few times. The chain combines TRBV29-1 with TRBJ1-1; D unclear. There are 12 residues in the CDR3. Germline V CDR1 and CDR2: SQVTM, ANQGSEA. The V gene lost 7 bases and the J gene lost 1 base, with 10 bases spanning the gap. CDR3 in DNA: TGCAGCGCCCAACTCCCGAACACTGAAGCTTTCTTT. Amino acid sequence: CSAQLPNTEAFF.

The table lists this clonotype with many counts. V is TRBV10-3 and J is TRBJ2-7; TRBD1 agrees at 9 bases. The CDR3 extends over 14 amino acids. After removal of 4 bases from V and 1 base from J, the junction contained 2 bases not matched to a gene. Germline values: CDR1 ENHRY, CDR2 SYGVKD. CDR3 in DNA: TGTGCCATCAGTGCCGGGACAGGGTCCTACGAGCAGTACTTC. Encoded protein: CAISAGTGSYEQYF.

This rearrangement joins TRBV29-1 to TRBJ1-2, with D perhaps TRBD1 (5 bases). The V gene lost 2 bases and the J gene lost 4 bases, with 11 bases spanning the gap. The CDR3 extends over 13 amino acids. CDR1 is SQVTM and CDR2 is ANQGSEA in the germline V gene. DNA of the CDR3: TGCAGCGTTGAAAGGCAGGGAAGCTATGGCTACACCTTC. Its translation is CSVERQGSYGYTF.

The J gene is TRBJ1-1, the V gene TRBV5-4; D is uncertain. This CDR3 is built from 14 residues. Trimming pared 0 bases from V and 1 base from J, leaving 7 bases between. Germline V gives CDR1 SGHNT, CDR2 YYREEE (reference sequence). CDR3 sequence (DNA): TGTGCCAGCAGCTTGGCCGGAAAGAACACTGAAGCTTTCTTT. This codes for CASSLAGKNTEAFF.

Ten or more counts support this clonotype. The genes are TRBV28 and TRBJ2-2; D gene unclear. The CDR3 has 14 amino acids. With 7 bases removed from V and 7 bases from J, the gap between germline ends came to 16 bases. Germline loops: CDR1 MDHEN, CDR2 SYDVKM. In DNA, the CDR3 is TGTGCCAGCATCTCGGGCAGTTCGGGCGGGGAGCTGTTTTTT. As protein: CASISGSSGGELFF.

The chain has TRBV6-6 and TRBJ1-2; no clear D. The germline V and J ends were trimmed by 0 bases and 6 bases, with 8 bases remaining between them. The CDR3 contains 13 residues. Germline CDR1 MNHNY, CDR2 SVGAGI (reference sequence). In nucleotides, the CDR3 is TGTGCCAGCAGTTACTCGAGAGGGAATGGCTACACCTTC. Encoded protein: CASSYSRGNGYTF.

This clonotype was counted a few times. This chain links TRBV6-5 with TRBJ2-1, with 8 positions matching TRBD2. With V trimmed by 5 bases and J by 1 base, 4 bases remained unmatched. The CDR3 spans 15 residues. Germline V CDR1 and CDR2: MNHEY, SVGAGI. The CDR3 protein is CASSRASGSYNEQFF. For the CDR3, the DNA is TGTGCCAGCAGTAGGGCTAGCGGGTCCTACAATGAGCAGTTCTTC.

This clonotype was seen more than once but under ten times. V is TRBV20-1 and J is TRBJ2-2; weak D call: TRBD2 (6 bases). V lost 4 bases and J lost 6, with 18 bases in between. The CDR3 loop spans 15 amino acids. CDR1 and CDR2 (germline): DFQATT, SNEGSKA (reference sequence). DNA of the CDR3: TGCAGTGCTACAAAATCGGACTGGGGGGCCGGGGAGCTGTTTTTT. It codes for CSATKSDWGAGELFF.